The entry below describes one T cell receptor (beta chain). What it binds is unknown. The data are from a study of shared clonotypes between healthy human individuals. Overall study: Each donor had three CD4 naive, three CD4 memory, two CD8 naive and one CD8 memory plate. Study observations and caveats: Compared with clonotypes that all four donors shared, non-shared clonotypes had lower generation probabilities.

CD45RO-negative, CCR7-selected cells formed the naive CD8 fraction, which excluded terminally differentiated effector memory CD45RA+ cells. The CDR3 sequence is 13 residues long. V was clipped by 4 bases and J by 8 bases, with 15 bases between them. The germline V gene has CDR1 SGHRS and CDR2 YFSETQ. Researchers ran the assay at a deep level. Produced via immunoSEQ multiplex PCR; TCRdb's table is partial and in-frame only. The sample lists about 580,000 clones; roughly 98% were seen once. Sequencing input: naive CD8+ T cells sorted from blood. The J gene is TRBJ1-2, the V gene TRBV5-1, with D uncertain. The sequence was collected from a man aged 25 to 40 in good health. The CDR3 DNA reads as TGCGCCAGCAGCGAACAGAGAGTGCAAGGCTACACCTTC. This sequence encodes CASSEQRVQGYTF.